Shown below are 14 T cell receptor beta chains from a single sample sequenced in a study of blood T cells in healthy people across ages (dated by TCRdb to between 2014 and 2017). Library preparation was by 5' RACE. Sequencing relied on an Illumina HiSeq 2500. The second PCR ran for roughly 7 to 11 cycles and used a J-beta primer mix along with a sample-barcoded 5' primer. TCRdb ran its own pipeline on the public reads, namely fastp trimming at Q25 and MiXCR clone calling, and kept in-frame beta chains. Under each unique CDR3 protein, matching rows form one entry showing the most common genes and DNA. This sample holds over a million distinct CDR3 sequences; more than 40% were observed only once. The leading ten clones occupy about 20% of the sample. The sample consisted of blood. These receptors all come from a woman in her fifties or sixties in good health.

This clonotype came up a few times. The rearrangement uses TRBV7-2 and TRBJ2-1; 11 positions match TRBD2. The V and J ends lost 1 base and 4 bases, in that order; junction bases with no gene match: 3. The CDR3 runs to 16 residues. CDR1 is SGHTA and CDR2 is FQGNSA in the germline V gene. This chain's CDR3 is CASSLVAGGPYNEQFF. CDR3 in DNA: TGTGCCAGCAGCTTAGTAGCGGGAGGGCCGTACAATGAGCAGTTCTTC. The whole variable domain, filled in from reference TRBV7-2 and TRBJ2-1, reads GAGVSQSPSNKVTEKGKDVELRCDPISGHTALYWYRQSLGQGLEFLIYFQGNSAPDKSGLPSDRFSAERTGGSVSTLTIQRTQQEDSAVYLCASSLVAGGPYNEQFFGPGTRLTVL.

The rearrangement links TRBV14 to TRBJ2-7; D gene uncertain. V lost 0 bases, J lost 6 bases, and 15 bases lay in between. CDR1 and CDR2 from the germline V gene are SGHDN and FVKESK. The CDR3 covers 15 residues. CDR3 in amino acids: CASSQDTRSTSEQYF. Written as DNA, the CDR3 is TGTGCCAGCAGCCAAGATACCAGGAGTACCTCCGAGCAGTACTTC.

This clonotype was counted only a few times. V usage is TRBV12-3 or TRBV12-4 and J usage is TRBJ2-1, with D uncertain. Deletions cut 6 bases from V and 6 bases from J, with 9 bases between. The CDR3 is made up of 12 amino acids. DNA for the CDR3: TGTGCCAGCAGCCCTCTATTCAATGAGCAGTTCTTC. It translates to CASSPLFNEQFF.

The CDR3 sequence is CASRDSVEQYF. CDR3 nucleotides: TGTGCCAGCAGAGACAGTGTCGAGCAGTACTTC. V usage is TRBV2 and J usage is TRBJ2-7, with D maybe TRBD1 (5 bases). The CDR3 is made up of 11 amino acids. Trimming shortened V by 6 bases and J by 6 bases, and 9 bases separated the two germline ends. The germline CDR1 and CDR2 sequences are SNHLY and FYNNEI.

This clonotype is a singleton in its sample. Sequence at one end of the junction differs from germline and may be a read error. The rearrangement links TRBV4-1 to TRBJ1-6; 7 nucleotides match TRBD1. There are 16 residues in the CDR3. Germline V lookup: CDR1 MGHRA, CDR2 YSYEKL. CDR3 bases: TGCGCCGGCAGCCAAGTTGCGGGACAGCAGAGTTCACCCCTCCACTTT. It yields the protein CAGSQVAGQQSSPLHF.

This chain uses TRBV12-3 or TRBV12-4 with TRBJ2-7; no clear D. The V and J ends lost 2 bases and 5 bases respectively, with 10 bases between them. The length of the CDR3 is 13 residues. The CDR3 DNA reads TGTGCCAGCAGTTTAAGCGCCGCCGACGAGCAGTACTTC. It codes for CASSLSAADEQYF.

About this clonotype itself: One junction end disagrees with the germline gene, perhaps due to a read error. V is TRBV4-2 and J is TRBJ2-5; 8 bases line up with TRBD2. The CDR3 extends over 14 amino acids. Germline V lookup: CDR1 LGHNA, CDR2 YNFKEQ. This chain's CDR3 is CASSQGTSQETQYF. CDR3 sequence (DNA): TGTGCCAGCAGTCAAGGGACTAGCCAAGAGACCCAGTACTTC.

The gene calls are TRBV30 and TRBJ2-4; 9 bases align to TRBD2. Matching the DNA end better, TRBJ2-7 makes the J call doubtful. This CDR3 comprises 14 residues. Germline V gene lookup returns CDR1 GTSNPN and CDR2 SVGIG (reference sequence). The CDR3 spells CAWSRREGRHEQYF. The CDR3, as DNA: TGTGCCTGGAGTAGGCGGGAGGGTCGCCACGAGCAGTACTTC.

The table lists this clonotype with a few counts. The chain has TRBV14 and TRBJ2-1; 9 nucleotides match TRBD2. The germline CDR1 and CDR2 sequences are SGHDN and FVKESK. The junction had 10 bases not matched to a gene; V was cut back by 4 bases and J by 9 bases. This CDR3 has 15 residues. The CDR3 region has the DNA TGTGCCAGCAGCCCAGCCGGGACTAGCTTTACTGAGCAGTTCTTC. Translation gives CASSPAGTSFTEQFF. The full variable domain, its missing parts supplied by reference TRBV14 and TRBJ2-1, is EAGVTQFPSHSVIEKGQTVTLRCDPISGHDNLYWYRRVMGKEIKFLLHFVKESKQDESGMPNNRFLAERTGGTYSTLKVQPAELEDSGVYFCASSPAGTSFTEQFFGPGTRLTVL.

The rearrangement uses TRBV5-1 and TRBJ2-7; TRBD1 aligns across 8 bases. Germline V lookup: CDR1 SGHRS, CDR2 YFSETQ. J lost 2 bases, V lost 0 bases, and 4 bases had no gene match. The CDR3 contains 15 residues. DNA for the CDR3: TGCGCCAGCAGCTTGGCCGGGACAGGCCCCTACGAGCAGTACTTC. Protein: CASSLAGTGPYEQYF.

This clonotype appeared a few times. The CDR3 DNA sequence: TGTGCCTGGAGTGAAGGGGAGGCCTCCTACAATGAGCAGTTCTTC. This encodes CAWSEGEASYNEQFF. The chain joins TRBV30 to TRBJ2-1; weak D call: TRBD2 (6 bases). CDR3 size: 15 residues. V was trimmed by 1 base and J by 0 bases, leaving 10 bases between them. Germline V lookup: CDR1 GTSNPN, CDR2 SVGIG (reference sequence).

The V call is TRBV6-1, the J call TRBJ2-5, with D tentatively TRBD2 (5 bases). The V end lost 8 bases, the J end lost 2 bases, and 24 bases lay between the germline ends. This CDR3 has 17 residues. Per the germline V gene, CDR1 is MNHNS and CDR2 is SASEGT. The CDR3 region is CASPAPVRQRLQETQYF. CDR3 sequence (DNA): TGTGCCAGCCCCGCACCGGTCCGACAAAGACTACAAGAGACCCAGTACTTC.

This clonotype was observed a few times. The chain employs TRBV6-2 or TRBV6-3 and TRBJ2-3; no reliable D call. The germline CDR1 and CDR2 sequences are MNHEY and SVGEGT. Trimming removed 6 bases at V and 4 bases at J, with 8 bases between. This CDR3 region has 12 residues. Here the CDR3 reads CASRPRSDTQYF. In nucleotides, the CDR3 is TGTGCCAGCAGGCCCCGTTCAGATACGCAGTATTTT.

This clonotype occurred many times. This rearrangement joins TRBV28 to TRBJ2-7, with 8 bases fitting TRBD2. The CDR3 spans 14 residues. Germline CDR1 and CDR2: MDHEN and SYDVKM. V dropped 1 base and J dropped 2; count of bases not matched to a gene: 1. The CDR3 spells CASSLSGLAYEQYF. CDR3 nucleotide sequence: TGTGCCAGCAGTTTATCGGGACTAGCCTACGAGCAGTACTTC.